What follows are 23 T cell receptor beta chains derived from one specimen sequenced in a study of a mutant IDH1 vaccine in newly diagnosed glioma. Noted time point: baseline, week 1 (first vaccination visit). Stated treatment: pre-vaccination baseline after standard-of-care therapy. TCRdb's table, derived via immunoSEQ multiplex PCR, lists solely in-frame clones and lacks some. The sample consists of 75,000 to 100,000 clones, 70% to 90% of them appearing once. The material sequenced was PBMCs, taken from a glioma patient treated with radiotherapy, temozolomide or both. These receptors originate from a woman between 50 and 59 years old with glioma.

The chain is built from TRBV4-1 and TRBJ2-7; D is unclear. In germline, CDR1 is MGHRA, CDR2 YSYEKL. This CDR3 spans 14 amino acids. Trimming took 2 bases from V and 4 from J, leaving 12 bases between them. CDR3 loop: CASSQIGKLYEQYF. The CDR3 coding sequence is TGCGCCAGCAGCCAAATTGGCAAATTATACGAGCAGTACTTC.

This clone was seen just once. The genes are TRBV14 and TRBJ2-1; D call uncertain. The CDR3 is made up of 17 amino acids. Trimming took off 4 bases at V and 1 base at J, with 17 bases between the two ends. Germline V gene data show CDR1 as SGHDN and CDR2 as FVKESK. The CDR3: CASSPFENSPSYNEQFF. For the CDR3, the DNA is TGTGCCAGCAGCCCCTTTGAGAATTCCCCTTCCTACAATGAGCAGTTCTTC.

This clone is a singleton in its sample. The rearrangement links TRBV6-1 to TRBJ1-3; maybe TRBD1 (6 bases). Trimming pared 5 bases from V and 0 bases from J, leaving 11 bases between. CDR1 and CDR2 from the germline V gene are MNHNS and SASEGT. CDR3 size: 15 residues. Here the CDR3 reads CASSLQGNSGNTIYF. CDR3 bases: TGTGCCAGCAGTCTCCAGGGGAACTCTGGAAACACCATATATTTT.

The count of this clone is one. In DNA form, the CDR3 reads TGTGCCTGGAGTTCCTACTCTGGGGCCAACGTCCTGACTTTC. It codes for CAWSSYSGANVLTF. V usage is TRBV30 and J usage is TRBJ2-6; D unresolved. This CDR3 has 14 amino acids. CDR1 GTSNPN and CDR2 SVGIG come from the germline V gene (reference sequence). The V end was cut by 2 bases, the J end by 0 bases, with 5 bases between.

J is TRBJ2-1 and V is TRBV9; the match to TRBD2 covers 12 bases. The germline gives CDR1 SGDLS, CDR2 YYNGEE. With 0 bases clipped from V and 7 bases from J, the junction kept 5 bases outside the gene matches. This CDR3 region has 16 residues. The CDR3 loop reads CASSVGPGLAGNEQFF. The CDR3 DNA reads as TGTGCCAGCAGCGTAGGTCCTGGACTAGCGGGAAATGAGCAGTTCTTC.

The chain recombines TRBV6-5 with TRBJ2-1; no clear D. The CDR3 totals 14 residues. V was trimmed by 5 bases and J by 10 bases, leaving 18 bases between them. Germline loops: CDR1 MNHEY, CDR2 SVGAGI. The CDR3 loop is CASSNHPGLGEQFF. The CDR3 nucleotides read TGTGCCAGCAGTAACCACCCGGGTCTTGGAGAGCAGTTCTTC.

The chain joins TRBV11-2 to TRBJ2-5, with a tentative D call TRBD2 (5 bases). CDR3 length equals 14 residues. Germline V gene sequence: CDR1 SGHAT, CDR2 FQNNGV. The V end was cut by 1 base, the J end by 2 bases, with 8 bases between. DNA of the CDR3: TGTGCCAGCAGCTTAGTGCTAGCACAAGAGACCCAGTACTTC. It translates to CASSLVLAQETQYF.

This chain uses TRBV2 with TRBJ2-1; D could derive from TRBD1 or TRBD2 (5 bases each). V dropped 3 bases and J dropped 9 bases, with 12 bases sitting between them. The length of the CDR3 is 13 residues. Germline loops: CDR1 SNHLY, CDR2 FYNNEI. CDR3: CASSEVFGGEQFF. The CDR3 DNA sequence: TGTGCCAGCAGTGAGGTTTTTGGGGGTGAGCAGTTCTTC.

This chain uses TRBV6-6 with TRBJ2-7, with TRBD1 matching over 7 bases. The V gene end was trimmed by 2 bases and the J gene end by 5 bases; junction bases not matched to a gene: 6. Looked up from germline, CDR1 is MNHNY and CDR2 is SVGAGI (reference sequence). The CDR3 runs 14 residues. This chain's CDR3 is CASSYADRANEQYF. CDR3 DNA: TGTGCCAGCAGTTACGCCGACAGGGCGAACGAGCAGTACTTC.

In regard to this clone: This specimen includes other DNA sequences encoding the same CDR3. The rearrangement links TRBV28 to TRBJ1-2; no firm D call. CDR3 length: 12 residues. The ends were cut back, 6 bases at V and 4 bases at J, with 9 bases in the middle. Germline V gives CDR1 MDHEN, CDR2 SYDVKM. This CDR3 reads CASSLGGYGYTF. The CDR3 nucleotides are TGTGCCAGCAGCCTGGGAGGCTATGGCTACACCTTC.

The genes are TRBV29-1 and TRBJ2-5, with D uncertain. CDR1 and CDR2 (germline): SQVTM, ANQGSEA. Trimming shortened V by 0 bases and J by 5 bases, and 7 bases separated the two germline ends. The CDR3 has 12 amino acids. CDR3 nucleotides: TGCAGCGTTGAAGATGGCGCGGAGACCCAGTACTTC. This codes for CSVEDGAETQYF.

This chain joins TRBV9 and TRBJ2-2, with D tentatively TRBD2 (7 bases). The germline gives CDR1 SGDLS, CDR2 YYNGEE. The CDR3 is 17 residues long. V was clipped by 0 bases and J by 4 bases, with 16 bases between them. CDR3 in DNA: TGTGCCAGCAGCGTAGGTTGGGGAGGGGGACGCACCGGGGAGCTGTTTTTT. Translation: CASSVGWGGGRTGELFF.

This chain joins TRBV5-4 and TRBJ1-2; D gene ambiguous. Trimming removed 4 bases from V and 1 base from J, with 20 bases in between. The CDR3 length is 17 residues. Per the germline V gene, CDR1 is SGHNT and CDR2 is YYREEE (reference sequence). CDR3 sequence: CASSAKLATGRNYGYTF. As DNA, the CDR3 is TGTGCCAGCAGCGCCAAACTAGCGACCGGCCGTAACTATGGCTACACCTTC.

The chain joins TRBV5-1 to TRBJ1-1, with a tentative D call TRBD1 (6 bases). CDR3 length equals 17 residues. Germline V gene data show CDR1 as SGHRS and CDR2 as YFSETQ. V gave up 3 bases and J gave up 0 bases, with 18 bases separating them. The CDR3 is CASSSPLRDTLNTEAFF. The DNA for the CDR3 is TGCGCCAGCAGCTCGCCCCTTAGGGACACCTTGAACACTGAAGCTTTCTTT.

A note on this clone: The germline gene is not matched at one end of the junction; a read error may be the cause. CDR3 in DNA: TGTCCCAGGGTAATCTACACCATATATTTT. The encoded protein is CPRVIYTIYF. This chain links TRBV10-1 with TRBJ1-3; weak D call: TRBD1 (5 bases). Germline V lookup: CDR1 WNHNN, CDR2 SYGVQD (reference sequence). The CDR3 extends over 10 amino acids.

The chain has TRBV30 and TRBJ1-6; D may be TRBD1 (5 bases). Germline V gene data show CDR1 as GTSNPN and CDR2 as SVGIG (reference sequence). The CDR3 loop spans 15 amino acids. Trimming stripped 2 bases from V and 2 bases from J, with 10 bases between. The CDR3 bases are TGTGCCTGGAGTCCCGACAGCACCTATAATTCACCCCTCCACTTT. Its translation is CAWSPDSTYNSPLHF.

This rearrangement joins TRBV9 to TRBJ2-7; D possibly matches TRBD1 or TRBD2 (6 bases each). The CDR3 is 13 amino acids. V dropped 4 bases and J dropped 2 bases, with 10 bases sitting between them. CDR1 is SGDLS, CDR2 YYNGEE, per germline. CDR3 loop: CASSPGGPYEQYF. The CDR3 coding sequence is TGTGCCAGCAGCCCTGGGGGGCCCTACGAGCAGTACTTC.

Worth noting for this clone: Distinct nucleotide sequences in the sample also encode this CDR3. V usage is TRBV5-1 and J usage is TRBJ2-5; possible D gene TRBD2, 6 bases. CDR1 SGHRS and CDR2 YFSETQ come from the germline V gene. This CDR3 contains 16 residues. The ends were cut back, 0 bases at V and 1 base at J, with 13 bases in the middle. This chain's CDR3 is CASSLGGGVLQETQYF. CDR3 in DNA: TGCGCCAGCAGCTTGGGGGGAGGAGTACTCCAAGAGACCCAGTACTTC.

The CDR3: CASSSYGDEQFF. Written as DNA, the CDR3 is TGTGCCAGCAGCTCGTACGGGGATGAGCAGTTCTTC. The chain links TRBV7-9 to TRBJ2-1; possibly TRBD2 for D (5 bases). This CDR3 comprises 12 residues. Deletions cut 4 bases from V and 8 bases from J, with 9 bases between. CDR1 is SEHNR, CDR2 FQNEAQ, per germline (reference sequence).

This CDR3 reads CASTGTGGGGTEAFF. CDR3 DNA: TGCGCCAGTACCGGGACAGGGGGCGGAGGGACTGAAGCTTTCTTT. The V gene is TRBV10-2, the J gene TRBJ1-1; 12 bases map to TRBD1. CDR1 and CDR2 (germline): WSHSY, SAAADI. This CDR3 has 15 amino acids. Germline trimming cut 9 bases from V and 5 bases from J; bases unmatched to any gene: 10.

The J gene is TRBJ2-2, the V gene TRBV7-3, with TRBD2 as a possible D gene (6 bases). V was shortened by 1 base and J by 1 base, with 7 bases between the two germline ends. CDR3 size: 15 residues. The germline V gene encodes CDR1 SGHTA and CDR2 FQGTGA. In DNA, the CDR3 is TGTGCCAGCAGCTTAAGTAGCGGGAACACCGGGGAGCTGTTTTTT. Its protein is CASSLSSGNTGELFF.

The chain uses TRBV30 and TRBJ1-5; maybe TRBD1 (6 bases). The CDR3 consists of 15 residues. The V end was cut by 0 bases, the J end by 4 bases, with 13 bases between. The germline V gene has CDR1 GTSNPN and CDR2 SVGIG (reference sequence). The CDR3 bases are TGTGCCTGGAGTGTACAGGACAGCCTGAATCAGCCCCAGCATTTT. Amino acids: CAWSVQDSLNQPQHF.

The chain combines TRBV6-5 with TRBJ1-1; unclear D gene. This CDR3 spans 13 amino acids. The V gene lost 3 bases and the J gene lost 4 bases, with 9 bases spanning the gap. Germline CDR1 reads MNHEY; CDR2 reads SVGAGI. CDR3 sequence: CASSYTVGTEAFF. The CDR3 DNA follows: TGTGCCAGCAGTTATACAGTAGGCACTGAAGCTTTCTTT.